This TCR beta chain was sequenced for a study of T cell repertoires in cytomegalovirus infection. J was trimmed by 3 bases and V by 5 bases; bases with no gene match: 4. CDR1 and CDR2 from the germline V gene are SGHVS and FNYEAQ. This CDR3 is built from 14 residues. One entry per CDR3 protein results from TCRdb running MiXCR on the reads. The sample has 630,000 or so distinct CDR3 sequences, approximately 24% seen once. At least ten counts were recorded for this clonotype. V and J are TRBV7-6 and TRBJ2-7, with 10 bases matching TRBD1. The sample consisted of CD8+ T cells from PBMCs. This TCR came from a human donor in good health (CMV status not recorded). Some clones in this sample may be carry-over from other donors' samples. The CDR3 sequence is CASSQGQGVYEQYF. Written as DNA, the CDR3 is TGTGCCAGCAGCCAAGGACAGGGGGTCTACGAGCAGTACTTC.